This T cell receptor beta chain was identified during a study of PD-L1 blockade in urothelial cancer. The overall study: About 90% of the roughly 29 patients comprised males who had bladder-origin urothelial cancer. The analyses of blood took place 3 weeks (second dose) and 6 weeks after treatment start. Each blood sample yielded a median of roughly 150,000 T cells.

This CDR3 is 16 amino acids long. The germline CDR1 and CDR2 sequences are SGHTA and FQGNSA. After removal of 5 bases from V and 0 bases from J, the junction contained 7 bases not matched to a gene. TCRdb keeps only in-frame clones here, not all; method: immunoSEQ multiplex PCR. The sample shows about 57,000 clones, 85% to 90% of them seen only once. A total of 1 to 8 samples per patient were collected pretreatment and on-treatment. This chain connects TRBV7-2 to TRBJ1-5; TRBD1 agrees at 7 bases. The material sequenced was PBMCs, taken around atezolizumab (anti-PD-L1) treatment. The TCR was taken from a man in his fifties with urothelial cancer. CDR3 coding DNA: TGTGCCAGCAGCACCCGTGACAGGGATAGCAATCAGCCCCAGCATTTT. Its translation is CASSTRDRDSNQPQHF.